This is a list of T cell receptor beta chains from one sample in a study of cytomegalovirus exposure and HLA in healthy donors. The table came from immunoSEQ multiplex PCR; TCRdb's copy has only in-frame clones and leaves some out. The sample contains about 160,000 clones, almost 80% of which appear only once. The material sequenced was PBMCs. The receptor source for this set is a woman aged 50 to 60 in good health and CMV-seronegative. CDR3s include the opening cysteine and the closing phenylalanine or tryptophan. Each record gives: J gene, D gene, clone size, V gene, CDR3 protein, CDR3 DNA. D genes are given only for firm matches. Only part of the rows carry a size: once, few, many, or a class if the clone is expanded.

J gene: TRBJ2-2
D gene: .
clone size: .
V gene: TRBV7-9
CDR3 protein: CASSLSGRQNTGELFF
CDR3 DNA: TGTGCCAGCAGCTTATCGGGGAGGCAGAACACCGGGGAGCTGTTTTTT

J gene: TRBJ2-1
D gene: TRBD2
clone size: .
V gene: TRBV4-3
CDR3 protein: CASSQVASGGAEQFF
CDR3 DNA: TGCGCCAGCAGCCAAGTGGCTAGCGGGGGGGCAGAGCAGTTCTTC

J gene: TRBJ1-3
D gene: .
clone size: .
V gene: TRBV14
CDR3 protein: CASSQGQIGNTIYF
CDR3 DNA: TGTGCCAGCAGCCAAGGACAGATTGGAAACACCATATATTTT

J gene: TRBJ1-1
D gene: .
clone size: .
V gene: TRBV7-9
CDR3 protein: CASSSRWAVWNTEAFF
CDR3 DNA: TGTGCCAGCAGCTCCAGATGGGCAGTATGGAACACTGAAGCTTTCTTT

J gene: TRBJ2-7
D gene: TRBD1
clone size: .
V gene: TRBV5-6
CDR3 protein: CASSLVDRGIDEQYF
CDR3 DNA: TGTGCCAGCAGCTTGGTCGACAGGGGGATAGACGAGCAGTACTTC

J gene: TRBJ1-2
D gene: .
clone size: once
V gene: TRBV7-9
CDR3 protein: CASSLSEKTYGYTF
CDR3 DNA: TGTGCCAGCAGCTTAAGTGAGAAAACCTATGGCTACACCTTC

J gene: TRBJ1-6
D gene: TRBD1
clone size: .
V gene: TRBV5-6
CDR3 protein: CASSPAQRTGPGSPLHF
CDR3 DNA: TGTGCCAGCAGCCCGGCACAGCGGACAGGTCCAGGATCACCCCTCCACTTT

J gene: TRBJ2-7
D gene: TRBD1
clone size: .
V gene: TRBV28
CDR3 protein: CASSGTGEPYEQYF
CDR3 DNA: TGTGCCAGCAGTGGGACAGGGGAACCCTACGAGCAGTACTTC

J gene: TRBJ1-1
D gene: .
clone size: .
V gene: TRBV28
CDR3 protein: CASRGRHKNTEAFF
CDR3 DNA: TGTGCCAGCAGGGGGAGACACAAGAACACTGAAGCTTTCTTT

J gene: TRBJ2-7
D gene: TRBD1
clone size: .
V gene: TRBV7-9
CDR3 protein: CASSFSGQGRKYEQYF
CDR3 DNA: TGTGCCAGCAGCTTTAGCGGACAGGGGCGAAAGTACGAGCAGTACTTC

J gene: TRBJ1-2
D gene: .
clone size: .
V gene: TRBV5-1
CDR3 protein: CASSLGRPTNYGYTF
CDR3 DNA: TGCGCCAGCAGCTTGGGCAGGCCTACTAACTATGGCTACACCTTC

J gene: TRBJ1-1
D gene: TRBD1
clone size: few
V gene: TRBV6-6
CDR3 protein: CASSRDRWFAFF
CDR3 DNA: TGTGCCAGCAGCCGGGACAGGTGGTTTGCTTTCTTT

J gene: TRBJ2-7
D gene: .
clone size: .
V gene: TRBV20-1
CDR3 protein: CSASIVEQYF
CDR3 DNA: TGCAGTGCTAGTATCGTCGAGCAGTACTTC

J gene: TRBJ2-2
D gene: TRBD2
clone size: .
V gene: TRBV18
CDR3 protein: CASSQSLSGSPGELFF
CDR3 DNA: TGTGCCAGCTCCCAAAGCTTGAGCGGGAGTCCCGGGGAGCTGTTTTTT

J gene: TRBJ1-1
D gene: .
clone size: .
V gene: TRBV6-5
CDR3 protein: CASSPPGGRGAFF
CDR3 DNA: TGTGCCAGCAGTCCCCCCGGGGGGAGGGGAGCTTTCTTT

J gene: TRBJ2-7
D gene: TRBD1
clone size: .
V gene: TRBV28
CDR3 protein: CAITSQGQSYEQYF
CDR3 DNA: TGTGCCATTACCTCTCAGGGACAGTCCTACGAGCAGTACTTC

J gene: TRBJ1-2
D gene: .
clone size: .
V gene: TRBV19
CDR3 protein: CASISPRRAGYTF
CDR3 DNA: TGTGCCAGTATTAGCCCCAGGCGGGCTGGCTACACCTTC

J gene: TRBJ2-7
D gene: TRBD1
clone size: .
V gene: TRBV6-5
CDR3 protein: CASSPQGNEQYF
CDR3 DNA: TGTGCCAGCAGTCCACAGGGGAACGAGCAGTACTTC

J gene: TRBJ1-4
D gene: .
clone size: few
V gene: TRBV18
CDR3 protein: CASSQRQIATNEKLFF
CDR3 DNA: TGTGCCAGCTCACAACGACAGATTGCAACTAATGAAAAACTGTTTTTT

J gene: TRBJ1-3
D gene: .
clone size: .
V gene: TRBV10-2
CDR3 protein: CASSEASDSGNTIYF
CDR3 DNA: TGCGCCAGCAGTGAAGCAAGCGACTCTGGAAACACCATATATTTT

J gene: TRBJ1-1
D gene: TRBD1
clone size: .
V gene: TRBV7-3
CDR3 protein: CASSRQGTEAFF
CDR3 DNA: TGTGCCAGCAGCCGACAGGGGACTGAAGCTTTCTTT

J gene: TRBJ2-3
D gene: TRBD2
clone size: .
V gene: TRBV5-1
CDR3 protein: CASSFFGTRGTDTQYF
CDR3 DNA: TGCGCCAGCAGCTTCTTCGGGACTAGAGGTACAGATACGCAGTATTTT

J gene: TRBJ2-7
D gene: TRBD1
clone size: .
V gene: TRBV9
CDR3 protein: CASSALGTGVGEQYF
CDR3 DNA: TGTGCCAGCAGCGCCCTCGGGACAGGGGTGGGCGAGCAGTACTTC

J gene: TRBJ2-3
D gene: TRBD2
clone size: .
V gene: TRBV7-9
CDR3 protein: CASSLSLAADTQYF
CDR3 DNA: TGTGCCAGCAGCTTAAGCCTAGCGGCAGATACGCAGTATTTT

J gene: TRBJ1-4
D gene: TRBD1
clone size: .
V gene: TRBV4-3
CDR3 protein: CASSQKILTGATNEKLFF
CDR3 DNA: TGCGCCAGCAGCCAAAAGATCCTGACAGGGGCTACTAATGAAAAACTGTTTTTT

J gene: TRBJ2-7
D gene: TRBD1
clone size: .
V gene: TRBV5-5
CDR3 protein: CASTGQGYYEQYF
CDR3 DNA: TGTGCCAGCACCGGACAGGGGTACTACGAGCAGTACTTC

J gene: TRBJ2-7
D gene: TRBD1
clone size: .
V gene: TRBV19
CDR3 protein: CASSIRDRGDREQYF
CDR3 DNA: TGTGCCAGTAGTATTAGGGACAGGGGGGATCGCGAGCAGTACTTC

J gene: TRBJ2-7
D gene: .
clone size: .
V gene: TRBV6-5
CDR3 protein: CASSYSRRIAYEQYF
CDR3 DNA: TGTGCCAGCAGTTACTCCCGGAGGATCGCCTACGAGCAGTACTTC

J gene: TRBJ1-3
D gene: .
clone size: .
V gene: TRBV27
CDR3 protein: CASSANSGNTIYF
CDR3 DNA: TGTGCCAGCAGTGCGAACTCTGGAAACACCATATATTTT